These 29 T cell receptor beta chains share one sample of origin, sequenced in a study of shared T cell receptors in the human thymus. TCRdb's table, derived via immunoSEQ multiplex PCR, lists solely in-frame clones and lacks some. This table has roughly 700,000 clones, approximately 88% appearing once. This same sample was also part of a study on human thymus T cells.

Sequences were obtained from thymocytes. Source of these receptors: a boy younger than two with a congenital heart defect.

V and J are TRBV5-1 and TRBJ1-1; TRBD1 aligns across 9 bases. The CDR3 is 16 residues long. Germline V lookup: CDR1 SGHRS, CDR2 YFSETQ. Germline trimming cut 4 bases from V and 5 bases from J; bases unmatched to any gene: 12. CDR3 DNA sequence: TGCGCCAGCAGCGCGAAACCGGACAGGGGAAGGACTGAAGCTTTCTTT. It codes for CASSAKPDRGRTEAFF.

The chain recombines TRBV7-9 with TRBJ2-1, with D uncertain. In germline, CDR1 is SEHNR, CDR2 FQNEAQ (reference sequence). V lost 1 base, J lost 8 bases, and 12 bases lay in between. The CDR3 has 14 amino acids. The CDR3 DNA sequence: TGTGCCAGCAGCTTAGGGCAGGCGTTGCATGAGCAGTTCTTC. This sequence encodes CASSLGQALHEQFF.

In this sample, this clone turned up once. The rearrangement links TRBV6-1 to TRBJ1-4; D might be TRBD1 (5 bases). The CDR3 extends over 14 amino acids. V shed 6 bases and J shed 8 bases, with 16 bases lying between them. Germline-derived CDR1 and CDR2 are MNHNS and SASEGT. The CDR3 bases are TGTGCCAGCAGCTGGGGCCCTAGGGGAGAAAAACTGTTTTTT. Protein: CASSWGPRGEKLFF.

The chain is built from TRBV11-2 and TRBJ2-1, with D perhaps matching TRBD1 (6 bases). Germline V CDR1 and CDR2: SGHAT, FQNNGV. CDR3 length: 14 residues. The V end was cut by 8 bases, the J end by 6 bases, with 17 bases between. The CDR3 nucleotides read TGTGCCAGCCCAGGGCAGGGGAGAAGCAATGAGCAGTTCTTC. Residues: CASPGQGRSNEQFF.

The genes are TRBV5-4 and TRBJ2-5; TRBD1 is a possible D gene (5 bases). Trimming took off 0 bases at V and 3 bases at J, with 9 bases between the two ends. The CDR3 runs 14 residues. Germline V CDR1 and CDR2: SGHNT, YYREEE (reference sequence). The CDR3 DNA reads TGTGCCAGCAGCTTGGGGACACAGGAAGAGACCCAGTACTTC. This translates into CASSLGTQEETQYF.

V usage is TRBV2 and J usage is TRBJ2-2; tentative D call: TRBD2 (5 bases). CDR1 is SNHLY and CDR2 is FYNNEI in the germline V gene. The CDR3 loop spans 14 amino acids. V was trimmed by 1 base and J by 5 bases, leaving 8 bases between them. CDR3 nucleotide sequence: TGTGCCAGCAGTGAAGTGCCGGGAACCGGGGAGCTGTTTTTT. Translating it yields CASSEVPGTGELFF.

This clone was seen only once. The rearrangement links TRBV4-3 to TRBJ2-3; tentatively, D is TRBD2 (5 bases). The CDR3 is made up of 16 amino acids. V dropped 0 bases and J dropped 10 bases, with 20 bases sitting between them. Per the germline V gene, CDR1 is LGHNA and CDR2 is YSLEER. The CDR3 protein is CASSQEGRPSFPSQYF. As DNA, the CDR3 is TGCGCCAGCAGCCAAGAAGGACGGCCTAGCTTCCCCTCGCAGTATTTT.

This clone was recorded only once. The gene calls are TRBV5-4 and TRBJ2-7; 7 nucleotides line up with TRBD2. V shed 7 bases and J 0 bases; nucleotides not matched to a gene: 13. This CDR3 spans 16 amino acids. Germline-derived CDR1 and CDR2 are SGHNT and YYREEE (reference sequence). This CDR3 reads CASAIQGASGSYEQYF. Here the CDR3 DNA reads TGTGCCAGCGCCATCCAAGGGGCTAGCGGCTCCTACGAGCAGTACTTC.

This sequence joins TRBV18 and TRBJ2-3; 9 nucleotides align to TRBD1. CDR3 size: 15 residues. The germline CDR1 and CDR2 sequences are KGHSH and LQKENI. V was pared by 3 bases and J by 11 bases, with 12 bases of the junction left unmatched. The CDR3 reads CASSPHPGTGRRQYF. The CDR3, as DNA: TGTGCCAGCTCACCGCATCCCGGGACAGGGCGTCGGCAGTATTTT.

The chain combines TRBV9 with TRBJ2-1, with D possibly TRBD2 on 7 matching bases. Per germline, CDR1 SGDLS and CDR2 YYNGEE. V was pared by 4 bases and J by 2 bases, with 16 bases between. There are 16 residues in the CDR3. CDR3 sequence: CASSPPRGAAYNEQFF. In DNA form, the CDR3 reads TGTGCCAGCAGCCCACCTCGGGGGGCCGCCTACAATGAGCAGTTCTTC.

The chain recombines TRBV19 with TRBJ2-2, with a possible D match to TRBD1 (6 bases). This CDR3 region has 17 residues. The germline V gene encodes CDR1 LNHDA and CDR2 SQIVND (reference sequence). The V and J ends lost 3 bases and 0 bases respectively, with 14 bases between them. CDR3 in amino acids: CASSIGQPRANTGELFF. The CDR3 DNA follows: TGTGCCAGTAGTATCGGACAGCCTAGGGCGAACACCGGGGAGCTGTTTTTT. The complete variable domain, with remaining parts taken from reference TRBV19 and TRBJ2-2, reads DGGITQSPKYLFRKEGQNVTLSCEQNLNHDAMYWYRQDPGQGLRLIYYSQIVNDFQKGDIAEGYSVSREKKESFPLTVTSAQKNPTAFYLCASSIGQPRANTGELFFGEGSRLTVL.

This chain connects TRBV2 to TRBJ2-3; 7 bases map to TRBD1. V lost 6 bases to trimming and J lost 2 bases; unmatched junction nucleotides: 11. The length of the CDR3 is 16 residues. Looked up from germline, CDR1 is SNHLY and CDR2 is FYNNEI. The CDR3: CASSSSTGVYTDTQYF. The CDR3 DNA follows: TGTGCCAGCAGCTCCTCCACAGGGGTCTACACAGATACGCAGTATTTT.

This chain joins TRBV11-2 and TRBJ2-7, with D possibly matching TRBD1 (5 bases). The CDR3 sequence is 14 residues long. Trimming removed 1 base from V and 2 bases from J, with 9 bases in between. Per the germline V gene, CDR1 is SGHAT and CDR2 is FQNNGV. CDR3 protein: CASSLVSGTYEQYF. In DNA form, the CDR3 reads TGTGCCAGCAGCTTAGTTTCAGGGACCTACGAGCAGTACTTC. The full variable domain, its missing parts supplied by reference TRBV11-2 and TRBJ2-7, is EAGVAQSPRYKIIEKRQSVAFWCNPISGHATLYWYQQILGQGPKLLIQFQNNGVVDDSQLPKDRFSAERLKGVDSTLKIQPAKLEDSAVYLCASSLVSGTYEQYFGPGTRLTVT.

The CDR3 DNA is TGTGCCAGCAGTGACAGACCCTACAGGGGAGAGCCCGGGGAGCTGTTTTTT. Translation: CASSDRPYRGEPGELFF. The chain recombines TRBV6-4 with TRBJ2-2; 7 nucleotides line up with TRBD1. Trimming removed 2 bases from V and 6 bases from J; junction bases left unmatched: 12. Germline loops: CDR1 MRHNA, CDR2 SNTAGT. The length of the CDR3 is 17 residues.

The V gene is TRBV11-2, the J gene TRBJ2-4; D remains unclear. The germline CDR1 and CDR2 sequences are SGHAT and FQNNGV. This CDR3 spans 17 amino acids. The ends were cut back, 5 bases at V and 1 base at J, with 18 bases in the middle. Written as DNA, the CDR3 is TGTGCCAGCAGCCTACCACCTCACCTCCTTGCCAAAAACATTCAGTACTTC. Its protein product is CASSLPPHLLAKNIQYF.

CDR3 region: CASSQATSSSLKGQYF. Written as DNA, the CDR3 is TGTGCCAGCAGCCAGGCTACTAGCTCGAGCCTAAAGGGGCAGTACTTC. The chain recombines TRBV4-2 with TRBJ2-7, with D perhaps matching TRBD2 (6 bases). CDR1 LGHNA and CDR2 YNFKEQ come from the germline V gene. V was trimmed by 3 bases and J by 9 bases, leaving 24 bases between them. This CDR3 is built from 16 residues.

The chain carries TRBV15 and TRBJ1-5; 8 bases match TRBD1. The CDR3 loop spans 14 amino acids. J lost 0 bases, V lost 8 bases, and 3 bases had no gene match. The germline V gene encodes CDR1 LNHNV and CDR2 YYDKDF (reference sequence). The chain's CDR3 is CATRQGNSNQPQHF. CDR3 nucleotide sequence: TGTGCCACCCGACAGGGGAATAGCAATCAGCCCCAGCATTTT.

This clone was detected only a few times. CDR3 DNA sequence: TGTGCCAGCAGAGGGACAAGCTCCTACGAGCAGTACTTC. This translates into CASRGTSSYEQYF. The chain is built from TRBV28 and TRBJ2-7; D may be TRBD1 (6 bases). Trimming pared 6 bases from V and 0 bases from J, leaving 9 bases between. The CDR3 covers 13 residues. CDR1 is MDHEN and CDR2 is SYDVKM in the germline V gene.

This chain links TRBV9 with TRBJ2-1; 7 bases are a match to TRBD2. CDR3 length: 15 residues. Germline trimming cut 0 bases from V and 2 bases from J; bases unmatched to any gene: 2. Germline-derived CDR1 and CDR2 are SGDLS and YYNGEE. CDR3 region: CASSVGGGPYNEQFF. The CDR3 DNA sequence: TGTGCCAGCAGCGTAGGGGGGGGACCCTACAATGAGCAGTTCTTC.

In regard to this clone: Other DNA sequences from this sample encode an identical CDR3 as well. This chain uses TRBV9 with TRBJ2-7, with D possibly matching TRBD2 (6 bases). V was cut by 2 bases and J by 1 base, with 10 bases left in between. In germline, CDR1 is SGDLS, CDR2 YYNGEE. The CDR3 is 14 amino acids. In DNA, the CDR3 is TGTGCCAGCAGCGTCGGGAGTAGGTCCTACGAGCAGTACTTC. This encodes CASSVGSRSYEQYF.

This clone was recorded once. The V call is TRBV28, the J call TRBJ2-7; a weak D match, TRBD1 (6 bases). CDR3 length equals 15 residues. Germline CDR1 MDHEN, CDR2 SYDVKM. The V and J ends lost 6 bases and 2 bases respectively, with 17 bases between them. CDR3 sequence reads: CASSRAGDRAYEQYF. CDR3 bases: TGTGCCAGCAGCCGTGCAGGGGACCGAGCCTACGAGCAGTACTTC.

This clone was detected only once. J is TRBJ2-1 and V is TRBV4-3, with TRBD2 matching 10 bases. Germline V gives CDR1 LGHNA, CDR2 YSLEER. V shed 0 bases and J 6 bases; nucleotides not matched to a gene: 8. The CDR3 is 17 amino acids. CDR3 sequence: CASSQDQASGSINEQFF. CDR3 coding DNA: TGCGCCAGCAGCCAAGATCAGGCTAGCGGGAGTATCAATGAGCAGTTCTTC.

The genes are TRBV5-1 and TRBJ2-2; TRBD1 aligns across 9 bases. The germline V gene encodes CDR1 SGHRS and CDR2 YFSETQ. The J segment lost 6 bases and the V segment lost 2 bases, leaving 5 bases of the junction unmatched. The CDR3 length is 15 residues. CDR3 sequence reads: CASSFTGTGSGELFF. Written as DNA, the CDR3 is TGCGCCAGCAGCTTTACCGGGACAGGGTCCGGGGAGCTGTTTTTT.

The genes are TRBV14 and TRBJ1-5, with TRBD1 as a possible D gene (5 bases). V shed 0 bases and J shed 1 base, with 10 bases lying between them. The CDR3 has 16 residues. Per the germline V gene, CDR1 is SGHDN and CDR2 is FVKESK. The CDR3 loop is CASSQDGGGSNQPQHF. As DNA, the CDR3 is TGTGCCAGCAGCCAAGATGGGGGAGGAAGCAATCAGCCCCAGCATTTT. The variable domain in full, completed from reference TRBV14 and TRBJ1-5, reads EAGVTQFPSHSVIEKGQTVTLRCDPISGHDNLYWYRRVMGKEIKFLLHFVKESKQDESGMPNNRFLAERTGGTYSTLKVQPAELEDSGVYFCASSQDGGGSNQPQHFGDGTRLSIL.

The rearrangement uses TRBV6-5 and TRBJ2-1; 14 nucleotides align to TRBD2. The V gene's germline CDR1 is MNHEY and CDR2 SVGAGI. Losses at the gene ends were 6 bases for V and 7 bases for J; bases not matched to a gene: 5. The CDR3 is 15 amino acids. As DNA, the CDR3 is TGTGCCAGCAGCCCGGGACTAGCGGGAGAAAATGAGCAGTTCTTC. The encoded protein is CASSPGLAGENEQFF.

The gene calls are TRBV23-1 and TRBJ2-1, with TRBD2 matching 10 bases. TRBV23-1 is marked as an open reading frame, function uncertain. This CDR3 comprises 18 residues. V trimming: 2 bases; J trimming: 7 bases; junction bases outside the gene matches: 14. The CDR3: CASSQLLKREGRSNEQFF. In DNA form, the CDR3 reads TGCGCCAGCAGTCAACTACTTAAGCGGGAGGGCCGAAGTAATGAGCAGTTCTTC.

This CDR3 reads CASSQVAQVLVEQYF. CDR3 bases: TGCGCCAGCAGCCAAGTAGCACAGGTCCTGGTCGAGCAGTACTTC. The chain links TRBV4-1 to TRBJ2-5; a weak D match, TRBD1 (5 bases). The better agreement between TRBJ2-7 and the DNA end casts doubt on the J call. The CDR3 sequence is 15 residues long. Per germline, CDR1 MGHRA and CDR2 YSYEKL.

This clone was observed a handful of times. The chain links TRBV7-9 to TRBJ2-5; 8 bases map to TRBD2. V gave up 1 base and J gave up 5 bases; unmatched junction bases: 6. The CDR3 has 15 residues. Germline V lookup: CDR1 SEHNR, CDR2 FQNEAQ (reference sequence). The CDR3 here is CASSLDPGGMETQYF. The DNA of the CDR3 is TGTGCCAGCAGCTTAGACCCGGGAGGGATGGAGACCCAGTACTTC.

This clone has just a few counts. The genes are TRBV27 and TRBJ2-3; 9 nucleotides match TRBD2. Germline trimming cut 3 bases from V and 3 bases from J; bases unmatched to any gene: 4. Per germline, CDR1 MNHEY and CDR2 SMNVEV (reference sequence). The length of the CDR3 is 15 residues. The CDR3 DNA sequence: TGTGCCAGCAGTTTGACTAGCGGCCCGACAGATACGCAGTATTTT. Translation: CASSLTSGPTDTQYF.